This T cell receptor beta chain was identified during a study of cytomegalovirus exposure and HLA in healthy donors. Findings and limits, study-wide: Fewer N-insertions than the 666-donor mean were reportedly shown by an Asian-associated ancestry cluster in a later analysis. Later analysis suggested most CMV-associated TCR beta chains were HLA-restricted.

This clone was counted only a few times. Its target is not known. With 60 Vbeta and 13 Jbeta primers, the PCR was carried out. Clones were sequenced by immunoSEQ multiplex PCR, and TCRdb holds only the in-frame ones, with some missing. The sample lists a few hundred thousand clones, about 80% occurring once. Germline lookup yields CDR1 LNHNV and CDR2 YYDKDF (reference sequence). There are 17 residues in the CDR3. The chain combines TRBV15 with TRBJ2-5, with 14 bases lining up with TRBD2. Gene TRBJ2-7 matches the end of the DNA better, so the J call may be wrong. Sequencing was carried out using PBMCs. This sequence originates from a girl aged 2 to 10 in good health and CMV-seronegative. CDR3 protein: CATSREGLAGVFYEQYF. The CDR3 DNA sequence: TGTGCCACCAGCAGAGAGGGACTAGCGGGGGTTTTTTACGAGCAGTACTTC.